The 2 T cell receptor beta chains given below trace back to one sample, sequenced in a study of shared clonotypes between healthy human individuals. TCRdb's copy holds only in-frame clones and misses some; the assay was immunoSEQ multiplex PCR. The table has 1.4 million to 1.5 million clones, around 95% seen once. Material for sequencing was naive CD4+ T cells sorted from blood. Noted subset: CD45RA+ positively selected. These TCRs come from a man in his thirties or forties in good health.

J is TRBJ2-2 and V is TRBV2; D is perhaps TRBD1 (6 bases). Germline V gene sequence: CDR1 SNHLY, CDR2 FYNNEI. The CDR3 is made up of 17 amino acids. Trimming pared 5 bases from V and 6 bases from J, leaving 22 bases between. CDR3 sequence: CASSSDTGTLFPGELFF. The CDR3 DNA reads TGTGCCAGCAGTAGCGATACAGGGACCCTCTTCCCCGGGGAGCTGTTTTTT.

The rearrangement links TRBV25-1 to TRBJ2-5, with 12 bases fitting TRBD1. CDR1 MGHDK and CDR2 SYGVNS come from the germline V gene. With 1 base clipped from V and 4 bases from J, the junction kept 4 bases outside the gene matches. The CDR3 has 16 residues. CDR3 sequence (DNA): TGTGCCAGCAGTGAATTGGGGACAGGGGGCTCAGAGACCCAGTACTTC. It translates to CASSELGTGGSETQYF.